This T cell receptor (beta chain) was documented in a study of post-analysis software for immune sequencing data (dated by TCRdb to the mid-2010s). About the full investigation: Relapsing-remitting, secondary progressive and progressive-relapsing multiple sclerosis were recorded as disease courses, and subtype annotation was lacking for some patients. A subset of samples was prepared in parallel using single-end sample barcoding, then pooled and co-amplified after Illumina adapter ligation. The patient repertoires were compared against approximately ten previously published healthy control repertoires obtained from donors aged 6 to 25 years. Study-wide conclusions, independent of this receptor: Multiple sclerosis patients had significantly lower normalized Chao1 diversity than controls, a result that suggests substantial peripheral T-cell clonal expansion. Direct clustering with F measure showed strong co-clustering of samples prepared in the same batch, prompting a batch-effect correction. The control group was slightly older than the multiple sclerosis patient group. Roughly 5 TRBV segments, including TRBV5-6, TRBV5-1 and TRBV20-1, were significantly more frequent in patients than controls.

The library relied on PCR. Sequencing instrument: Illumina HiSeq 2500. To reduce PCR and sequencing biases, unique molecular identifiers were incorporated into the TCR beta cDNA libraries. Approximately 500,000 cDNA molecules were obtained for every 1 to 10 million input T cells, so each molecule roughly corresponded to one T cell. The same protocol used for the earlier healthy control dataset was applied to prepare and sequence the patient libraries. Within a given batch, samples were prepared together, multiplexed and sequenced on the same HiSeq lane. The authors' pipeline ran thus. Raw barcoded reads were processed with MIGEC, discarding single-read molecular identifier groups before consensus assembly and CDR3 extraction. VDJtools was used for post-analysis of the clonotype tables, with diversity normalized by down-sampling every dataset to the smallest sample size. In repertoire overlap clustering, CDR3 amino acid sequences, but not nucleotide sequences, were matched to correct batch-related cross-sample contamination. The public reads were quality trimmed at Q25 with fastp and then assembled into clones with MiXCR by TCRdb, keeping productive beta chains. Records with the same CDR3 protein are collapsed into one entry carrying the most frequent genes and DNA. The V and J calls and clone size are TCRdb's, not the authors'. Counted in this sample were approximately 460,000 distinct CDR3 sequences; over 35% of them appeared once. The ten largest clones add up to 12% of the sample.

From cysteine to phenylalanine, the CDR3 is 16 amino acids long. CDR3 DNA only is kept here, 48 bases in frame from base 1. Reading the germline V gene (reference sequence) gives CDR1 SEHNR and CDR2 FQNEAQ. Trimming at the junction amounts to 4 bases on V and 4 bases on J, and the germline ends lie 18 bases apart. This clonotype was detected a few times. The antigen this receptor binds is unknown. No base quality information exists; no much larger clone differs at one position. TCR beta repertoires were profiled from peripheral blood of roughly 13 young patients with multiple sclerosis to demonstrate the VDJtools post-analysis software. The multiple sclerosis patients were children and adolescents between roughly 6 and 16 years of age.

The rearrangement combines TRBV7-9 with TRBJ2-3, with an unclear D gene assignment. The sequence was collected from a girl between 5 and 17 years old with multiple sclerosis. Material: blood. The encoded CDR3 is CASSSLGTPLADTQYF. The DNA reads TGTGCCAGCAGCTCCCTGGGCACCCCGCTCGCAGATACGCAGTATTTT.